This TCR beta chain was found in a study of T cells in Graves' hyperthyroidism and ophthalmopathy. Study-level findings and limits: Using 13 V-J features, a model discriminated ophthalmopathy from stable hyperthyroidism. Ophthalmopathy was predicted by the model a median of roughly 6.6 months ahead of onset. Blood held most thyroid clonotypes expanded above 0.001 frequency.

The CDR3 runs 12 residues. Germline CDR1 reads MDHEN; CDR2 reads SYDVKM. Between the trimmed V and J ends, which lost 3 bases and 4 bases, there was a span of 7 bases. Each patient was aged 18 to 65 and had newly diagnosed hyperthyroidism of under 2 months' duration. The TCR beta CDR3 regions underwent amplification using RNA transcripts as the source. HTBI primers drove first-round RT-PCR of the TCR CDR3. TCRdb ran MiXCR on the multiplex PCR reads and lists one entry per CDR3 protein. The sample consists of some 620,000 distinct CDR3 sequences, about a sixth of them appearing once. This clonotype was counted at least ten times. Its antigen is still unknown.

V and J are TRBV28 and TRBJ2-7; D remains unclear. This TCR was recovered from a woman in her twenties or thirties with Graves' hyperthyroidism. The sequenced sample consisted of blood. The CDR3 loop is CASSLDGYEQYF. The CDR3 nucleotides are TGTGCCAGCAGTTTGGATGGGTACGAGCAGTACTTC.